These 2 T cell receptor beta chains were sequenced from one sample in a study of identical twins. TCRdb reanalysed the 5' RACE reads using MiXCR and keeps one entry per CDR3 protein. The table lists about 240,000 distinct CDR3 sequences, over 9.5% of them singletons. The same sample was also used in a study of yellow fever vaccine responses in identical twins.

Sequencing was performed on memory (CD45RO+) T cells sorted from blood. These receptors all stem from a woman under 30 in good health.

This clonotype was picked up a small number of times. This rearrangement joins TRBV7-2 to TRBJ2-3; 15 bases are a match to TRBD2. The V gene end was trimmed by 5 bases and the J gene end by 8 bases; junction bases not matched to a gene: 5. The germline CDR1 and CDR2 sequences are SGHTA and FQGNSA. The CDR3 is 15 residues long. The CDR3 nucleotides are TGTGCCAGCAGCCCCGGACTAGCGGGAGGGGGTACGCAGTATTTT. It yields the protein CASSPGLAGGGTQYF.

The chain recombines TRBV5-1 with TRBJ2-3; TRBD2 matches 10 bases. V shed 2 bases and J 4 bases; nucleotides not matched to a gene: 1. The CDR3 length is 14 residues. Germline V gene lookup returns CDR1 SGHRS and CDR2 YFSETQ. The CDR3 sequence is CASSFSGGPDTQYF. Written as DNA, the CDR3 is TGCGCCAGCAGCTTTAGCGGGGGGCCAGATACGCAGTATTTT.